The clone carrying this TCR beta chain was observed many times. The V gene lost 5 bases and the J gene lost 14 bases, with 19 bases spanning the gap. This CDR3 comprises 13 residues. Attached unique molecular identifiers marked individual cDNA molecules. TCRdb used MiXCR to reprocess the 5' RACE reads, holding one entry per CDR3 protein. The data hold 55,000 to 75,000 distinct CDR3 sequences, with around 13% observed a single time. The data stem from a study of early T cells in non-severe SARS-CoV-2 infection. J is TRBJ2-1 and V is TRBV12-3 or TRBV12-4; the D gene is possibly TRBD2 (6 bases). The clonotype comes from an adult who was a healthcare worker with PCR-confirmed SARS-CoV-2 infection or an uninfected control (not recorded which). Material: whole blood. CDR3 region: CASSPSPGLGKFF. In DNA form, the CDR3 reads TGTGCCAGCAGTCCGTCGCCGGGACTGGGGAAGTTCTTC.